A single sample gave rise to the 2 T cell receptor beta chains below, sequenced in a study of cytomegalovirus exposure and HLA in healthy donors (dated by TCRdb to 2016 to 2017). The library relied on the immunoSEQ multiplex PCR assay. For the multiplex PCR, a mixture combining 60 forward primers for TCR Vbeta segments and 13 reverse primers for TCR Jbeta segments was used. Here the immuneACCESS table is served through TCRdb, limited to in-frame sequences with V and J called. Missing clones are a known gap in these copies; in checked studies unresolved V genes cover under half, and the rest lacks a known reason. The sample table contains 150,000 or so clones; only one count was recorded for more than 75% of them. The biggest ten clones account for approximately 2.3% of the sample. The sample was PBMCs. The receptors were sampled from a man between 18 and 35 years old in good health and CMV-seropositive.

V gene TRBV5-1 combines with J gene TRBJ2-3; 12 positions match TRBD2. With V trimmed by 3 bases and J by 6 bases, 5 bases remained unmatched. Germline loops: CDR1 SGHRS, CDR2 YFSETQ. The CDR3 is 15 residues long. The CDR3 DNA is TGCGCCAGCAGCTCCCTAGCGGGGGGGGGCGATACGCAGTATTTT. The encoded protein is CASSSLAGGGDTQYF.

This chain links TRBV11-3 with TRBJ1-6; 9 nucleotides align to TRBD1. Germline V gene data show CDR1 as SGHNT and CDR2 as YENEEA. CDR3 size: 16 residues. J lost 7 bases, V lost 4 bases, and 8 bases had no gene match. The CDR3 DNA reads TGTGCCAGCAGCTCTCCCTTACAGGGGGCCAATTCACCCCTCCACTTT. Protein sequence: CASSSPLQGANSPLHF.